These T cell receptor beta chains were read from a single sample in a study of blood T cell repertoires in COVID-19. Sequencing was performed with immunoSEQ multiplex PCR; in TCRdb, only in-frame clones are kept and a portion is missing. This table has 52,000 or so clones, 80% to 95% appearing once. The sequenced material came from peripheral blood. All receptors come from a human donor in a cohort sampled during active COVID-19. The CDR3 runs from the conserved cysteine through the conserved F or W. The size of a clone is reported for some rows only, either as once, few or many, or as a class for expanded clones.

TRBV28	TRBJ2-7	16	-	CASRTGTSGSLYEQYF
TRBV5-4	TRBJ2-7	16	-	CASSLDGGLGAYEQYF
TRBV21-1	TRBJ2-7	16	-	CASSKRGTSATYEQYF
TRBV11-2	TRBJ1-3	15	-	CASSLTGNSGNTIYF
TRBV27	TRBJ2-7	15	-	CASSQISGSGYEQYF
TRBV7-3	TRBJ2-3	13	once	CASSLSSTDTQYF
TRBV28	TRBJ1-1	13	-	CASSPGSITEAFF
TRBV5-1	TRBJ2-7	17	-	CASSPGTSGSYFYEQYF
TRBV5-1	TRBJ2-2	14	few	CASSLDPLYGELFF
TRBV7-8	TRBJ1-1	16	-	CASSLEGAGGFKEAFF
TRBV11-2	TRBJ2-2	19	-	CASSLRTSGARFGAGELFF
TRBV7-8	TRBJ2-5	15	-	CASSFRLAGQETQYF
TRBV4-1	TRBJ2-4	18	-	CASSQALPGTPGLDIQYF
TRBV19	TRBJ2-7	15	-	CASSLRKAGSYEQYF
TRBV7-9	TRBJ2-1	14	-	CASSLEGRHNEQFF
TRBV5-4	TRBJ2-4	15	once	CASSLGGAVKNIQYF
TRBV19	TRBJ2-2	14	-	CASSIMGAPGELFF
TRBV7-2	TRBJ1-2	16	-	CASSLGGAEGNYGYTF
TRBV19	TRBJ2-1	18	-	CASSTGGIAGGPSNEQFF
TRBV14	TRBJ2-1	17	-	CASSQVAGVGWANEQFF
TRBV18	TRBJ1-5	15	-	CASSPQSLDNQPQHF
TRBV6-1	TRBJ2-3	17	once	CASSEILGGTYTDTQYF
TRBV11-2	TRBJ2-3	14	-	CASSLTGYTDTQYF
TRBV20-1	TRBJ2-4	11	-	CRATSGNIQYF
TRBV7-8	TRBJ2-4	16	-	CASSALAGLAKNIQYF
TRBV11-2	TRBJ2-7	18	-	CASSLVRGAGVQSYEQYF
TRBV19	TRBJ2-7	15	-	CASSAQGLRYDEQYF
TRBV29-1	TRBJ2-3	15	-	CSVDPGTGGTDTQYF
TRBV10-3	TRBJ2-5	14	-	CAISESGRLETQYF
TRBV6-6	TRBJ2-3	15	-	CASSTGTGVLDTQYF
TRBV27	TRBJ2-7	13	-	CASSLTGTYEQYF
TRBV3-1/TRBV3-2	TRBJ2-7	17	once	CASSQVLAGGPRYEQYF
TRBV6-5	TRBJ2-7	12	-	CASKAGTYEQYF
TRBV5-3	TRBJ1-6	14	-	CARNGGRQNSPLHF
TRBV6-5	TRBJ2-5	14	-	CASSSRENGETQYF
TRBV6-2/TRBV6-3	TRBJ2-1	17	few	CASSSPPGGAGGPEQFF
TRBV7-9	TRBJ1-1	14	once	CASSAPGGNTEAFF
TRBV19	TRBJ2-3	15	few	CASSSGGSTTDTQYF
TRBV28	TRBJ2-2	16	-	CASKTGTGLGTGELFF
TRBV6-6	TRBJ2-1	19	-	CASSRGGGVPRSSYNEQFF
TRBV7-2	TRBJ2-3	16	-	CASSSASGRAQHTQYF
TRBV21-1	TRBJ1-6	19	-	CASSKDLPDRDGGNSPLHF
TRBV9	TRBJ2-2	12	-	CASSSYTGELFF
TRBV6-1	TRBJ1-2	12	-	CASSEGGYGYTF